The 14 T cell receptor beta chains reported below all come from one sample, sequenced in a study of T cell clones after liver transplantation. Using immunoSEQ multiplex PCR, the repertoire was profiled, and TCRdb retains in-frame clones only, with some absent. The table lists around 51,000 clones, less than 90% of them singletons. This specimen consisted of CD8+ T cells from blood, obtained 12 months after liver transplant. Receptors originate from a human patient who received a liver transplant. Some T cells may be the graft donor's.

This sequence joins TRBV28 and TRBJ2-5; TRBD1 might be the D (5 bases). This CDR3 contains 14 residues. Trimming shortened V by 2 bases and J by 5 bases, and 12 bases separated the two germline ends. CDR1 and CDR2 (germline): MDHEN, SYDVKM. CDR3 coding DNA: TGTGCCAGCAGTTTAACCCCCCCAGGGGAGACCCAGTACTTC. Its protein is CASSLTPPGETQYF. The full variable domain, rest sourced from reference TRBV28 and TRBJ2-5, is DVKVTQSSRYLVKRTGEKVFLECVQDMDHENMFWYRQDPGLGLRLIYFSYDVKMKEKGDIPEGYSVSREKKERFSLILESASTNQTSMYLCASSLTPPGETQYFGPGTRLLVL.

The chain couples TRBV19 to TRBJ2-2, with D perhaps given as TRBD1 or TRBD2 (6 bases each). Germline V lookup: CDR1 LNHDA, CDR2 SQIVND (reference sequence). This CDR3 region has 15 residues. Trimming cost V 1 base and J 7 bases, with 13 bases left between them. CDR3 sequence reads: CASSIGGGRGGELFF. CDR3 nucleotides: TGTGCCAGTAGTATAGGTGGGGGGCGCGGCGGGGAGCTGTTTTTT.

The rearrangement links TRBV7-2 to TRBJ1-1, with D possibly being TRBD1 (5 bases). Germline CDR1 is SGHTA and CDR2 is FQGNSA. Trimming removed 1 base at V and 4 bases at J, with 13 bases between. The CDR3 covers 15 residues. CDR3 loop: CASSLGVRVGTEAFF. In nucleotides, the CDR3 is TGTGCCAGCAGCTTAGGGGTCAGGGTGGGCACTGAAGCTTTCTTT.

The chain recombines TRBV7-3 with TRBJ2-5, with TRBD2 identical over 8 bases. The germline gives CDR1 SGHTA, CDR2 FQGTGA. The V segment lost 5 bases and the J segment 1 base; nucleotides outside the gene matches: 12. CDR3 length: 17 residues. As DNA, the CDR3 is TGTGCCAGCAGCCTAGGGACTAGAGGTTGGGCCCAAGAGACCCAGTACTTC. It encodes CASSLGTRGWAQETQYF.

The V call is TRBV27, the J call TRBJ1-5; no clear D gene. Germline V gene data show CDR1 as MNHEY and CDR2 as SMNVEV (reference sequence). V dropped 4 bases and J dropped 0 bases, with 7 bases sitting between them. The CDR3 has 14 residues. The CDR3 nucleotides read TGTGCCAGCAGTTCCATACATAGCAATCAGCCCCAGCATTTT. Its translation is CASSSIHSNQPQHF.

Details on this clone: Other DNA sequences in this specimen translate into the identical CDR3. The rearrangement links TRBV5-1 to TRBJ2-7, with 7 positions matching TRBD1. Unmatched junction bases numbered 2, after V lost 2 bases and J lost 0 bases. Germline V gene data show CDR1 as SGHRS and CDR2 as YFSETQ. The CDR3 has 14 residues. CDR3 DNA sequence: TGCGCCAGCAGCTTAGGGGACAGCTCCTACGAGCAGTACTTC. Amino acids: CASSLGDSSYEQYF.

This clone was observed a handful of times. V gene TRBV9 combines with J gene TRBJ2-3; no clear D. The CDR3 covers 12 residues. Trimming removed 3 bases from V and 6 bases from J, with 8 bases in between. Looked up from germline, CDR1 is SGDLS and CDR2 is YYNGEE. The CDR3, as DNA: TGTGCCAGCAGCGCTCCCGATGATACGCAGTATTTT. Translated: CASSAPDDTQYF.

The rearrangement uses TRBV9 and TRBJ1-2; D not resolved. There are 13 residues in the CDR3. CDR1 is SGDLS, CDR2 YYNGEE, per germline. Trimming pared 3 bases from V and 4 bases from J, leaving 10 bases between. The CDR3 here is CASSDGESYGYTF. CDR3 in DNA: TGTGCCAGCAGCGATGGGGAGTCCTATGGCTACACCTTC.

The V and J genes are TRBV29-1 and TRBJ1-2, with D hard to call. Deletions cut 4 bases from V and 6 bases from J, with 9 bases between. This CDR3 is 11 amino acids long. Germline CDR1 is SQVTM and CDR2 is ANQGSEA. CDR3 nucleotide sequence: TGCAGCGTTGCGATAGGGAATGGCTACACCTTC. Translated, it gives CSVAIGNGYTF.

The gene calls are TRBV5-8 and TRBJ1-2; tentatively, D is TRBD1 (6 bases). The germline CDR1 and CDR2 sequences are SGHTS and YDEGEE. The germline V and J ends were trimmed by 9 bases and 7 bases, with 19 bases remaining between them. This CDR3 comprises 13 residues. The CDR3 DNA sequence: TGTGCCACCAAAGATTGGGGGGGCCGTGGCTACACCTTC. Its protein is CATKDWGGRGYTF. Drawing the rest from reference TRBV5-8 and TRBJ1-2, the complete variable domain is EAGVTQSPTHLIKTRGQQATLRCSPISGHTSVYWYQQALGLGLQFLLWYDEGEERNRGNFPPRFSGRQFPNYSSELNVNALELEDSALYLCATKDWGGRGYTFGSGTRLTVV.

This chain joins TRBV28 and TRBJ1-1; D call uncertain. CDR3 length: 15 amino acids. The germline gives CDR1 MDHEN, CDR2 SYDVKM. Trimming shortened V by 3 bases and J by 1 base, and 12 bases separated the two germline ends. The CDR3 nucleotides are TGTGCCAGCAGTTTGGCATTCGAAGGGAACACTGAAGCTTTCTTT. This encodes CASSLAFEGNTEAFF. The complete variable domain, with remaining parts taken from reference TRBV28 and TRBJ1-1, reads DVKVTQSSRYLVKRTGEKVFLECVQDMDHENMFWYRQDPGLGLRLIYFSYDVKMKEKGDIPEGYSVSREKKERFSLILESASTNQTSMYLCASSLAFEGNTEAFFGQGTRLTVV.

The chain joins TRBV5-8 to TRBJ2-7, with D hard to call. CDR1 and CDR2 (germline): SGHTS, YDEGEE. Trimming shortened V by 1 base and J by 3 bases, and 5 bases separated the two germline ends. This CDR3 region has 12 residues. The CDR3, as DNA: TGTGCCAGCAGCTTGTGGGGCTACGAGCAGTACTTC. Translation gives CASSLWGYEQYF.

A single count supports this clone. The chain employs TRBV11-2 and TRBJ1-2; perhaps TRBD1 as D (5 bases). This CDR3 has 14 amino acids. V dropped 0 bases and J dropped 4 bases, with 9 bases sitting between them. Looked up from germline, CDR1 is SGHAT and CDR2 is FQNNGV. The CDR3 nucleotides are TGTGCCAGCAGCTTAGATTGGGACGGCTATGGCTACACCTTC. Translating gives CASSLDWDGYGYTF. Looking up the rest from reference TRBV11-2 and TRBJ1-2 gives the full variable domain: EAGVAQSPRYKIIEKRQSVAFWCNPISGHATLYWYQQILGQGPKLLIQFQNNGVVDDSQLPKDRFSAERLKGVDSTLKIQPAKLEDSAVYLCASSLDWDGYGYTFGSGTRLTVV.

The chain couples TRBV4-3 to TRBJ1-1; D ambiguous. Germline CDR1 reads LGHNA; CDR2 reads YSLEER. V was shortened by 0 bases and J by 0 bases, with 11 bases between the two germline ends. This CDR3 contains 16 residues. The CDR3 spells CASSQEYHSVNTEAFF. The DNA for the CDR3 is TGCGCCAGCAGCCAAGAATATCACTCTGTGAACACTGAAGCTTTCTTT.